The rows below give T cell receptor beta chains drawn from one sample of a study of Ad26.COV2.S vaccination and SARS-CoV-2 variants. Assay: immunoSEQ multiplex PCR; the TCRdb copy retains only in-frame clones and omits some. The table records over 85,000 clones, around 82% of them present only once. The sequenced sample was peripheral blood, obtained after recovery from COVID-19. The receptors stem from a human donor who had recovered from COVID-19. The CDR3 runs from the conserved cysteine through the conserved F or W. D genes are given only for firm matches. Clone size is stated in some rows and not others, as once, few, many or a class when expanded.

j_call d_call clone_size v_call cdr3_nt cdr3_aa
TRBJ1-5 - few TRBV19 TGTGCCAGTAGTATAGGGGGCTCCAGTCAGCCCCAGCATTTT CASSIGGSSQPQHF
TRBJ2-7 TRBD2 - TRBV7-8 TGTGCCAGCAGCTTAGCGCAGTCTAGCGGTGTCTCATACGAGCAGTACTTC CASSLAQSSGVSYEQYF
TRBJ1-2 TRBD1 - TRBV9 TGTGCCAGCAGCGCAACCGGGACAGCTCACAATACCAGGGGAGGCTACACCTTC CASSATGTAHNTRGGYTF
TRBJ2-2 TRBD1 few TRBV6-4 TGTGCCAGCAGTGAACAGGGGAATGCCGGGGAGCTGTTTTTT CASSEQGNAGELFF
TRBJ1-1 - few TRBV4-1 TGCGCCAGCAGCCAAGATTATGGGGTCCACACTGAAGCTTTCTTT CASSQDYGVHTEAFF
TRBJ2-2 TRBD2 few TRBV7-9 TGTGCCAGCAGCTTGACTAGCGGGCGGAACACCGGGGAGCTGTTTTTT CASSLTSGRNTGELFF
TRBJ2-1 - - TRBV4-2 TGTGCCAGCAGCCAAGTGACGGGGTCGAGCTCCTACAATGAGCAGTTCTTC CASSQVTGSSSYNEQFF
TRBJ2-7 TRBD1 - TRBV12-5 TGTGCTAGTGGTTTGGGACAGGGGGCTTTGTACGAGCAGTACTTC CASGLGQGALYEQYF
TRBJ2-1 TRBD2 - TRBV19 TGTGCCAGTACCGCTTCTAGCGGGAGGGATGAGCAGTTCTTC CASTASSGRDEQFF
TRBJ2-7 TRBD1 - TRBV7-6 TGTGCCAGCAGCTTAGAGTCTGGACAGGGAAGGTACGAGCAGTACTTC CASSLESGQGRYEQYF
TRBJ2-1 - - TRBV7-9 TGTGCCAGCAGGAACGGGTTTACGGGAGTGGTTAATGAGCAGTTCTTC CASRNGFTGVVNEQFF
TRBJ2-3 - - TRBV5-6 TGTGCCAGCAGTCGTCTAGGGGCGAGCACAGATACGCAGTATTTT CASSRLGASTDTQYF
TRBJ1-1 - few TRBV6-5 TGTGCCAGCAGGGCGACAGGGAACACTGAAGCTTTCTTT CASRATGNTEAFF
TRBJ1-2 TRBD1 once TRBV14 TGTGCCAGCAGCCAAGTTACAGGGGGCTTCTATGGCTACACCTTC CASSQVTGGFYGYTF
TRBJ1-2 - - TRBV5-1 TGCGCCAGCAGCTTGGAAGATTATGGCTACACCTTC CASSLEDYGYTF
TRBJ1-5 - - TRBV4-3 TGCGCCAGCAGCCAACTAGGTCGGAATCAGCCCCAGCATTTT CASSQLGRNQPQHF
TRBJ2-1 - few TRBV4-3 TGCGCCAGCAGCCAAGACGGCCAATGGCGGGATGAGCAGTTCTTC CASSQDGQWRDEQFF
TRBJ1-3 - - TRBV5-1 TGCGCCAGCAGAGCTGGACGGAGCTCTGGAAACACCATATATTTT CASRAGRSSGNTIYF
TRBJ2-7 - - TRBV21-1 TGTGCCAGCAGCAAAGCCGTATTACTAGCGGCCTACGAGCAGTACTTC CASSKAVLLAAYEQYF
TRBJ1-2 - - TRBV5-1 TGCGCCAGCAGGCCTGCATTTAAGGGTCCTATCTATGGCTACACCTTC CASRPAFKGPIYGYTF
TRBJ2-5 - - TRBV19 TGTGCCAGTAGCCAAACCCGGGGGGAGACCCAGTACTTC CASSQTRGETQYF
TRBJ2-7 - - TRBV7-9 TGTGCCAGCAGCTTCCGGGGCTACGAGCAGTACTTC CASSFRGYEQYF
TRBJ2-3 - - TRBV7-9 TGTGCCAGCAGCTTAAGGTCGGGAGATGTAGATACGCAGTATTTT CASSLRSGDVDTQYF
TRBJ2-1 - - TRBV28 TGTGCCAGCAGTTCTCGGGATTCTTCCCACAATGAGCAGTTCTTC CASSSRDSSHNEQFF
TRBJ2-3 TRBD1 - TRBV6-6 TGTGCCAGCAGTTCCCGGGACAGGGGGCCAGATACGCAGTATTTT CASSSRDRGPDTQYF
TRBJ2-6 - - TRBV5-4 TGTGCCAGCAGCTTACCCCACTCTGGGGCCAACGTCCTGACTTTC CASSLPHSGANVLTF
TRBJ1-2 TRBD1 - TRBV27 TGTGCCAGCAGTTCCCAGGGGGACAGGGGAGTCAATGGCTACACCTTC CASSSQGDRGVNGYTF
TRBJ1-5 - - TRBV18 TGTGCCAGCTCGCCTACCGGCGGGGTGGGTGGCAATCAGCCCCAGCATTTT CASSPTGGVGGNQPQHF
TRBJ2-5 - - TRBV7-8 TGTGCCAGCAGCTCCCCATCCACTACACCAAATCAAGAGACCCAGTACTTC CASSSPSTTPNQETQYF
TRBJ2-7 - once TRBV28 TGTGCCAGCAGTTTTCGCGGGGTCTCCTACGAGCAGTACTTC CASSFRGVSYEQYF
TRBJ2-7 - - TRBV27 TGTGCCAGCAGCCCGGGCAGGTCGGGCGAGCAGTACTTC CASSPGRSGEQYF
TRBJ2-7 - - TRBV12-5 TGTGCTAGTGGGAGCCCCTACGAGCAGTACTTC CASGSPYEQYF